This T cell receptor beta chain was obtained from a study of cytomegalovirus exposure and HLA in healthy donors. In the case of this clone: Its cognate antigen is unknown.

With 60 Vbeta and 13 Jbeta primers, the PCR was carried out. Clones were sequenced by immunoSEQ multiplex PCR, and TCRdb holds only the in-frame ones, with some missing. Of 100,000 to 150,000 clones listed, 81% were seen once; the top ten hold approximately 4%. General study points: Donor immune exposure was known only as CMV serostatus.

Per the germline V gene, CDR1 is LNHDA and CDR2 is SQIVND (reference sequence). This CDR3 region has 13 residues. With 9 bases removed from V and 5 bases from J, the gap between germline ends came to 16 bases. V gene TRBV19 combines with J gene TRBJ1-1, with D maybe TRBD1 (6 bases). This receptor was identified in a man younger than 30 in good health and CMV-seropositive. What was sequenced was PBMCs. CDR3 coding DNA: TGTGCCAGCGAATTGGGAGGGGGAACTGAAGCTTTCTTT. It is translated as CASELGGGTEAFF.